The 19 T cell receptor beta chains reported below all come from one sample, sequenced in a study of control samples from healthy donors and cancer patients. Measured with immunoSEQ multiplex PCR; TCRdb has only the in-frame clones, and not every one. This repertoire shows 150,000 or so clones, just over 85% found once; its top ten account for over 1.5%. The sequencing sample was made of blood. All receptors derive from a young man in good health.

The chain couples TRBV7-8 to TRBJ1-3, with TRBD1 as a possible D gene (5 bases). The V gene's germline CDR1 is SGHVS and CDR2 FQNEAQ. V was cut by 5 bases and J by 4 bases, with 15 bases left in between. CDR3 size: 15 residues. The CDR3 reads CASSPMAWTGNTIYF. As DNA, the CDR3 is TGTGCCAGCAGCCCTATGGCGTGGACAGGAAACACCATATATTTT.

The gene calls are TRBV5-1 and TRBJ1-1; D possibly corresponds to TRBD1 (6 bases). CDR3 length: 13 residues. V was pared by 3 bases and J by 3 bases, with 9 bases between. CDR1 SGHRS and CDR2 YFSETQ come from the germline V gene. This CDR3 is CASSSGQYTEAFF. The CDR3 DNA sequence: TGCGCCAGCAGCTCTGGACAGTACACTGAAGCTTTCTTT.

The rearrangement joins TRBV29-1 to TRBJ2-7; no reliable D call. Germline assignment: CDR1 SQVTM and CDR2 ANQGSEA. CDR3 length: 12 amino acids. Trimming left V 1 base short and J 5 bases short, with 9 bases between. The chain's CDR3 is CSVEVRVNEQYF. CDR3 nucleotide sequence: TGCAGCGTTGAAGTAAGGGTGAACGAGCAGTACTTC.

V gene TRBV5-5 combines with J gene TRBJ1-2; D is undetermined. Trimming took 7 bases from V and 8 from J, leaving 21 bases between them. This CDR3 is 14 amino acids long. CDR1 is SGHKS, CDR2 YYEKEE, per germline (reference sequence). CDR3 nucleotides: TGTGCCAGCGTGGGATCAGCCCAATCGAGGGGCTACACCTTC. Amino acids: CASVGSAQSRGYTF.

The gene calls are TRBV11-2 and TRBJ2-2; the D gene is possibly TRBD2 (5 bases). The CDR3 is 15 residues long. With 5 bases removed from V and 1 base from J, the gap between germline ends came to 11 bases. Germline V gene data show CDR1 as SGHAT and CDR2 as FQNNGV. The CDR3: CASSRGRLNTGELFF. Written as DNA, the CDR3 is TGTGCCAGCAGCCGAGGGCGGTTGAACACCGGGGAGCTGTTTTTT.

This clone was seen a few times. This chain joins TRBV11-2 and TRBJ2-7; maybe TRBD1 (5 bases). CDR3 length: 14 residues. Trimming shortened V by 0 bases and J by 1 base, and 7 bases separated the two germline ends. From germline, CDR1 is SGHAT and CDR2 FQNNGV. CDR3 sequence reads: CASSLDRDSYEQYF. CDR3 bases: TGTGCCAGCAGCTTAGACAGGGATTCCTACGAGCAGTACTTC.

CDR3 in DNA: TGTGCCAGCAGTCCCACCGGGAGGATCACCGGGGAGCTGTTTTTT. It codes for CASSPTGRITGELFF. The chain combines TRBV27 with TRBJ2-2, with 7 bases that match TRBD2. Unmatched junction bases numbered 7, after V lost 5 bases and J lost 4 bases. The CDR3 consists of 15 residues. Germline assignment: CDR1 MNHEY and CDR2 SMNVEV (reference sequence).

The chain joins TRBV7-6 to TRBJ2-2; TRBD1 matches at 7 bases. The germline gives CDR1 SGHVS, CDR2 FNYEAQ. V was pared by 6 bases and J by 2 bases, with 6 bases of the junction left unmatched. The CDR3 consists of 15 residues. DNA for the CDR3: TGTGCCAGCAGTCGCGACAGGGCTAACACCGGGGAGCTGTTTTTT. It specifies CASSRDRANTGELFF.

This clone was counted once. The rearrangement links TRBV28 to TRBJ1-1; no reliable D call. Germline CDR1 MDHEN, CDR2 SYDVKM. CDR3 size: 12 residues. Trimming took 5 bases from V and 7 from J, leaving 11 bases between them. The CDR3 region has the DNA TGTGCCAGCAGTCCCCGGGGAGATGAAGCTTTCTTT. Amino acid sequence: CASSPRGDEAFF.

This chain uses TRBV2 with TRBJ2-6; the D gene could be TRBD1 or TRBD2 (5 bases each). Germline V gene data show CDR1 as SNHLY and CDR2 as FYNNEI. CDR3 length: 15 amino acids. V lost 8 bases and J lost 6, with 17 bases in between. CDR3 nucleotide sequence: TGTGCCAGCGGGGGTATAGGCGTTCAGGCCAACGTCCTGACTTTC. Its translation: CASGGIGVQANVLTF.

This sequence joins TRBV9 and TRBJ1-3; D is perhaps TRBD1 (5 bases). The CDR3 is 15 amino acids. The V end was cut by 7 bases, the J end by 0 bases, with 14 bases between. Germline CDR1 and CDR2: SGDLS and YYNGEE. The CDR3 spells CASGPRALSGNTIYF. The CDR3 DNA follows: TGTGCCAGCGGCCCCAGGGCTCTCTCTGGAAACACCATATATTTT.

The chain has TRBV27 and TRBJ2-7; 7 bases line up with TRBD1. V dropped 2 bases and J dropped 2; count of bases not matched to a gene: 3. The CDR3 is 14 residues long. Per germline, CDR1 MNHEY and CDR2 SMNVEV (reference sequence). The CDR3 loop is CASSLGGQAYEQYF. CDR3 in DNA: TGTGCCAGCAGTTTAGGTGGACAGGCCTACGAGCAGTACTTC.

The V and J genes are TRBV5-1 and TRBJ1-6; the D gene is possibly TRBD1 (5 bases). This CDR3 comprises 15 residues. Germline V gene sequence: CDR1 SGHRS, CDR2 YFSETQ. V shed 4 bases and J shed 5 bases, with 13 bases lying between them. CDR3 bases: TGCGCCAGCAGCCGGGGGTGGGTGAATAATTCACCCCTCCACTTT. Translating it yields CASSRGWVNNSPLHF.

The chain has TRBV5-4 and TRBJ2-5, with D maybe TRBD1 (5 bases). This CDR3 has 15 amino acids. Germline loops: CDR1 SGHNT, CDR2 YYREEE (reference sequence). Trimming took 4 bases from V and 3 from J, leaving 16 bases between them. The CDR3 sequence: CASSPHGVREETQYF. CDR3 DNA sequence: TGTGCCAGCAGCCCTCACGGCGTCAGGGAAGAGACCCAGTACTTC.

The chain recombines TRBV4-2 with TRBJ2-5, with D perhaps matching TRBD1 or TRBD2 (6 bases each). This CDR3 has 16 amino acids. The germline V gene has CDR1 LGHNA and CDR2 YNFKEQ. The ends were cut back, 0 bases at V and 2 bases at J, with 13 bases in the middle. CDR3 nucleotide sequence: TGTGCCAGCAGCCAAGATCCGGGGGCCTTACAAGAGACCCAGTACTTC. This sequence encodes CASSQDPGALQETQYF.

This chain connects TRBV6-4 to TRBJ2-3; D is perhaps TRBD1 (6 bases). V dropped 8 bases and J dropped 3 bases, with 21 bases sitting between them. Germline values: CDR1 MRHNA, CDR2 SNTAGT. This CDR3 has 16 residues. CDR3 amino acids: CASLRGHRDKTDTQYF. Here the CDR3 DNA reads TGTGCCAGCCTCCGGGGTCACAGGGATAAGACAGATACGCAGTATTTT.

Concerning this clone: The same CDR3 also results from other DNA sequences found in this sample. This chain joins TRBV4-3 and TRBJ1-2; possible D gene TRBD1, 5 bases. V shed 1 base and J shed 4 bases, with 10 bases lying between them. Germline values: CDR1 LGHNA, CDR2 YSLEER. CDR3 length: 14 amino acids. This CDR3 reads CASSQGTGPYGYTF. The CDR3 DNA is TGCGCCAGCAGCCAAGGCACAGGTCCCTATGGCTACACCTTC.

The V and J genes are TRBV30 and TRBJ1-6, with unresolved D. The CDR3 covers 14 residues. The V gene lost 0 bases and the J gene lost 13 bases, with 16 bases spanning the gap. Germline values: CDR1 GTSNPN, CDR2 SVGIG (reference sequence). This CDR3 reads CAWSVRAGVWPLHF. In DNA, the CDR3 is TGTGCCTGGAGTGTGAGGGCCGGCGTGTGGCCCCTCCACTTT.

This clone has only a few counts. This chain uses TRBV7-3 with TRBJ2-2; maybe TRBD1 (5 bases). Germline CDR1 reads SGHTA; CDR2 reads FQGTGA. With 2 bases removed from V and 2 bases from J, the gap between germline ends came to 9 bases. This CDR3 is built from 15 residues. Written as DNA, the CDR3 is TGTGCCAGCAGCTTATGGGGCAGTAACACCGGGGAGCTGTTTTTT. The encoded protein is CASSLWGSNTGELFF.